This T cell receptor beta chain was sequenced in a study of cytomegalovirus exposure and HLA in healthy donors. Study conclusions and caveats: Cytomegalovirus association was assigned to more than 150 TCR beta chains. Cytomegalovirus status was reportedly diagnosed by the classifier with high sensitivity and specificity.

Method: immunoSEQ multiplex PCR; TCRdb's copy keeps in-frame clones and lacks some. The sample carries about 170,000 clones, approximately 86% recorded once. To note about this clone: Its antigen is unknown.

Germline CDR1 is SQVTM and CDR2 is ANQGSEA. The CDR3 length is 12 residues. Trimming left V 7 bases short and J 0 bases short, with 6 bases between. Sequenced input: PBMCs. The source is a woman aged 18-29 years in good health and CMV-seronegative. The chain employs TRBV29-1 and TRBJ2-2; no clear D. CDR3: CSGLANTGELFF. CDR3 nucleotides: TGCAGCGGCCTAGCGAACACCGGGGAGCTGTTTTTT.